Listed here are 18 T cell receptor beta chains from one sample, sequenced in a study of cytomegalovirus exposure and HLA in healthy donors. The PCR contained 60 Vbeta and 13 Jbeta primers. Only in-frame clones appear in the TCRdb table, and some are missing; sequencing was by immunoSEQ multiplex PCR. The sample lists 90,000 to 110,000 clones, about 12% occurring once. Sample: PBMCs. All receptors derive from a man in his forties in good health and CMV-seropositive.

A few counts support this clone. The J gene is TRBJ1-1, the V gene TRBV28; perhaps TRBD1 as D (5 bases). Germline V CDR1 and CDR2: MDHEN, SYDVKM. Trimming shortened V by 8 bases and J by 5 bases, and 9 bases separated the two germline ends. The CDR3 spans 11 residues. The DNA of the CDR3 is TGTGCCAGCCGCGGGGGGACTGAAGCTTTCTTT. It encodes CASRGGTEAFF.

The CDR3 region has the DNA TGCGCCAGCAGCCGGGAAGCGGGGACCTACAATGAGCAGTTCTTC. Its protein product is CASSREAGTYNEQFF. The chain is built from TRBV4-1 and TRBJ2-1, with TRBD2 matching 7 bases. The germline CDR1 and CDR2 sequences are MGHRA and YSYEKL. CDR3 size: 15 residues. Trimming removed 4 bases from V and 2 bases from J; junction bases left unmatched: 5.

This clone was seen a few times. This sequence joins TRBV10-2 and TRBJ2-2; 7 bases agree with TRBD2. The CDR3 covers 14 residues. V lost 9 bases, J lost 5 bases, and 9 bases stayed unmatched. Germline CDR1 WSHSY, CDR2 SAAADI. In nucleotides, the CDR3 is TGCGCCAGTGCGAAAGCGGGAAAAACCGGGGAGCTGTTTTTT. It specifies CASAKAGKTGELFF.

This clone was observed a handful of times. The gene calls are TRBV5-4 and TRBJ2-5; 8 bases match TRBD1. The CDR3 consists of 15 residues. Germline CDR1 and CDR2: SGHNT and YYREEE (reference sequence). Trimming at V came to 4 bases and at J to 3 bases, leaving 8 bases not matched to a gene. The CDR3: CASSRNTGGEETQYF. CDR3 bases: TGTGCCAGCAGCCGAAATACAGGGGGTGAAGAGACCCAGTACTTC.

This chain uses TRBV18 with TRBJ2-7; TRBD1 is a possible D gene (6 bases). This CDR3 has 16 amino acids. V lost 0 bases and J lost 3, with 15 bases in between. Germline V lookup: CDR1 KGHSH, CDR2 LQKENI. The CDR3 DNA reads TGTGCCAGCTCACCACCGGGGGCCCTCAGGAGCTACGAGCAGTACTTC. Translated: CASSPPGALRSYEQYF.

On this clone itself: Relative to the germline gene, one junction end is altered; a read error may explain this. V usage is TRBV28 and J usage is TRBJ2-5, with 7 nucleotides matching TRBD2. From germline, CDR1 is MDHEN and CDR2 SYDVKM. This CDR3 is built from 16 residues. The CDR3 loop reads CASSLSTAGERETQYF. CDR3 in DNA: TGTGCCAGCAGCTTATCCACCGCGGGGGAGCGAGAGACCCAGTACTTC.

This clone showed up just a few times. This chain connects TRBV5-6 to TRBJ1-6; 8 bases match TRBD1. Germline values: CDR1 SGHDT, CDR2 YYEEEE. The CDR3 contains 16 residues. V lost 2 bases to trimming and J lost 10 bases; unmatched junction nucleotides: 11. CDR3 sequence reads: CASSLPGQGEASPLHF. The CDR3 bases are TGTGCCAGCAGCTTACCCGGACAGGGTGAAGCCTCACCCCTCCACTTT. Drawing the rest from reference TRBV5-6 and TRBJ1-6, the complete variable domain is DAGVTQSPTHLIKTRGQQVTLRCSPKSGHDTVSWYQQALGQGPQFIFQYYEEEERQRGNFPDRFSGHQFPNYSSELNVNALLLGDSALYLCASSLPGQGEASPLHFGNGTRLTVT.

The CDR3 sequence: CASRRGDNEQFF. CDR3 bases: TGTGCCAGCAGGCGGGGGGACAATGAGCAGTTCTTC. The chain carries TRBV6-5 and TRBJ2-1; TRBD2 matches at 8 bases. The trim removed 6 bases at V and 5 bases at J, leaving 0 bases unmatched. There are 12 residues in the CDR3. Germline values: CDR1 MNHEY, CDR2 SVGAGI.

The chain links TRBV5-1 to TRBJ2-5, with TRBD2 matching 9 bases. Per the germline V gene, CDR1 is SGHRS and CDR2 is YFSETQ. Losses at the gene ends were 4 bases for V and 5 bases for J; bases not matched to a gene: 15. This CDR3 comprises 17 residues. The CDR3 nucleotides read TGCGCCAGCAGCGGGGGAACTGGCGGGAGGGCCTGGGAGACCCAGTACTTC. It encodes CASSGGTGGRAWETQYF.

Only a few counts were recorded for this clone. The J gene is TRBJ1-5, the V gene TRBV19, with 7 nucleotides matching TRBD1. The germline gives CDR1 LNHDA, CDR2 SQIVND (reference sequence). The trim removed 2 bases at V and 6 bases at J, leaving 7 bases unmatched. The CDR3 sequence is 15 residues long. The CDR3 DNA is TGTGCCAGTAGTATATCAAGGACAGGTTTTCAGCCCCAGCATTTT. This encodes CASSISRTGFQPQHF.

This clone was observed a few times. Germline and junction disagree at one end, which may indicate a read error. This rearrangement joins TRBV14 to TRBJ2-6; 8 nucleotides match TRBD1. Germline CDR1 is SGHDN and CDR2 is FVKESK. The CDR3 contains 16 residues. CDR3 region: CASSPRQGARANALTF. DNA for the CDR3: TGTGCCAGCAGCCCCCGTCAGGGGGCGAGGGCCAACGCCCTGACTTTC. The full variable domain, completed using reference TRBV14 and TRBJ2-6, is EAGVTQFPSHSVIEKGQTVTLRCDPISGHDNLYWYRRVMGKEIKFLLHFVKESKQDESGMPNNRFLAERTGGTYSTLKVQPAELEDSGVYFCASSPRQGARANALTFGAGSRLTVL.

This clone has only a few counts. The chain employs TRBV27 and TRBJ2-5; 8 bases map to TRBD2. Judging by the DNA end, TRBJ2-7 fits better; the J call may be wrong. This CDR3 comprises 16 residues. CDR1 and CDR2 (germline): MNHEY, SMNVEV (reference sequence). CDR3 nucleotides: TGTGCCAGCAGTTTATCCCAACTAGCGGCCTCCTACGAGCAGTACTTC. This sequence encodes CASSLSQLAASYEQYF.

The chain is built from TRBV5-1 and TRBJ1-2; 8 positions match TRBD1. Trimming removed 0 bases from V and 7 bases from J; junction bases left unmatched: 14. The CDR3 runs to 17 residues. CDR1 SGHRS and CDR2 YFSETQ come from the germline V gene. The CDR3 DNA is TGCGCCAGCAGCTTGGCCTTGGGTCGGGGACAGGCGAGTGGCTACACCTTC. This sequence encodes CASSLALGRGQASGYTF.

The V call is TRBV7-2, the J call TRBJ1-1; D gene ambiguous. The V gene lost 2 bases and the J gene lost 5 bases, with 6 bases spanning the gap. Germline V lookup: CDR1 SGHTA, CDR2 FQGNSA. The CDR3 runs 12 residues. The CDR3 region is CASSLINTEAFF. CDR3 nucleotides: TGTGCCAGCAGCTTAATTAATACTGAAGCTTTCTTT. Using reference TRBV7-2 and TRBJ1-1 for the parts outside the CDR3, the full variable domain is GAGVSQSPSNKVTEKGKDVELRCDPISGHTALYWYRQSLGQGLEFLIYFQGNSAPDKSGLPSDRFSAERTGGSVSTLTIQRTQQEDSAVYLCASSLINTEAFFGQGTRLTVV.

The CDR3 DNA sequence: TGTGCCAGCTCATCGGGACAGGGAGAGGGCTACACCTTC. Its translation is CASSSGQGEGYTF. The genes are TRBV18 and TRBJ1-2, with 9 bases fitting TRBD1. The length of the CDR3 is 13 residues. CDR1 is KGHSH, CDR2 LQKENI, per germline. V lost 5 bases and J lost 8; bases outside the gene matches: 6. The full variable domain, rest sourced from reference TRBV18 and TRBJ1-2, is NAGVMQNPRHLVRRRGQEARLRCSPMKGHSHVYWYRQLPEEGLKFMVYLQKENIIDESGMPKERFSAEFPKEGPSILRIQQVVRGDSAAYFCASSSGQGEGYTFGSGTRLTVV.

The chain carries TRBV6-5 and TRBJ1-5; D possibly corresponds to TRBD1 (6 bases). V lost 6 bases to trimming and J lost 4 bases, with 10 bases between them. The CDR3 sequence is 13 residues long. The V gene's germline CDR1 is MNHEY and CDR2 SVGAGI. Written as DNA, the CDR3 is TGTGCCAGCAGCAGGACAGAGAATCAGCCCCAGCATTTT. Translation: CASSRTENQPQHF.

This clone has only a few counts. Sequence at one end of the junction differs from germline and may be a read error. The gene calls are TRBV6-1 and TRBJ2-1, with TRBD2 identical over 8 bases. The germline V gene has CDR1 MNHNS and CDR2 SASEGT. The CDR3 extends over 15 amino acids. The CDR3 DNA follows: TGTGCCAGCAGTCAAGCGGGAGTAGGATCCATCGAGCAGTTCTTC. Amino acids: CASSQAGVGSIEQFF.

The CDR3, as DNA: TGTGCCAGCAGCAGGACTAGCGGGAGGGCCGCGGAGACCCAGTACTTC. Protein product: CASSRTSGRAAETQYF. The rearrangement links TRBV7-6 to TRBJ2-5; 15 nucleotides agree with TRBD2. Germline V gene data show CDR1 as SGHVS and CDR2 as FNYEAQ. Trimming took 5 bases from V and 5 from J; bases not matched to a gene: 6. CDR3 length: 16 residues.